A selection of T cell receptor beta chains follows, all from one sample in a study of CD8 T cells in ankylosing spondylitis. TCRdb re-derived calls from the 5' RACE reads in MiXCR, one entry per CDR3 protein. This sample has 390,000 or so distinct CDR3 sequences, with about 22% found just once. Sequenced input: blood, either unsorted or a sorted T cell fraction (not recorded which). These receptors were obtained from a male donor with ankylosing spondylitis. Each CDR3 is given with its conserved first and last residue. D genes are given only for firm matches. Clone size, where shown, is once, few, many, or a class for clones that have expanded.

>TRBJ2-1|NA|TRBV10-3|once
CATNAVAVGEQFF
TGTGCCACAAATGCAGTAGCGGTTGGTGAGCAGTTCTTC
>TRBJ2-7|TRBD1|TRBV5-1|many
CASSLGQGPYEQYF
TGTGCCAGCTCGCTGGGACAGGGTCCCTACGAGCAGTACTTC
>TRBJ2-3|NA|TRBV7-3|NA
CASSPGTTGAGLVTDTQYF
TGTGCCAGCAGCCCGGGGACCACGGGAGCGGGCCTAGTCACAGATACGCAGTATTTT
>TRBJ2-7|NA|TRBV4-1|few
CASSPVRRSTSYEQYF
TGCGCCAGCAGCCCTGTTAGGAGATCAACGTCCTACGAGCAGTACTTC
>TRBJ2-7|TRBD2|TRBV4-2|NA
CASSQRAGGGSEQYF
TGTGCCAGCAGCCAGAGAGCGGGAGGGGGTTCCGAGCAGTACTTC
>TRBJ2-6|NA|TRBV12-3/TRBV12-4|NA
CASSQVLSGANVLTF
TGTGCCAGCAGCCAGGTTCTCTCTGGGGCCAACGTCCTGACTTTC
>TRBJ1-2|NA|TRBV10-3|few
CAIRGASGYTF
TGTGCCATCAGGGGGGCCTCCGGCTACACCTTC
>TRBJ2-1|TRBD2|TRBV9|few
CASTLMGDYYNEQFF
TGTGCCAGCACCCTAATGGGGGACTACTACAATGAGCAGTTCTTC
>TRBJ2-7|NA|TRBV2|NA
CASSQTDGTDEQYF
TGTGCCAGCAGTCAGACGGATGGTACCGACGAGCAGTACTTC
>TRBJ2-7|NA|TRBV6-2/TRBV6-3|NA
CASSYVFSPDYEQYF
TGTGCCAGCAGTTACGTGTTCTCACCTGACTACGAGCAGTACTTC
>TRBJ1-5|NA|TRBV29-1|NA
CSVEGSGNQPQHF
TGCAGCGTTGAAGGATCGGGCAATCAGCCCCAGCATTTT
>TRBJ2-3|NA|TRBV12-3/TRBV12-4|NA
CASSFLPTPDTQYF
TGTGCCAGCAGTTTTTTGCCCACCCCGGATACGCAGTATTTT
>TRBJ2-1|TRBD2|TRBV5-5|once
CASSTILARSNNEQFF
TGTGCCAGCAGCACCATACTAGCGAGGAGTAACAATGAGCAGTTCTTC
>TRBJ1-4|NA|TRBV5-5|NA
CASSFIPNEKLFF
TGTGCCAGCAGCTTTATCCCTAATGAAAAACTGTTTTTT
>TRBJ1-1|NA|TRBV29-1|NA
CSVSHRLNTEAFF
TGCAGCGTTAGCCACAGGTTGAACACTGAAGCTTTCTTT
>TRBJ1-2|TRBD1|TRBV29-1|NA
CSVEGQGDGGYTF
TGCAGCGTTGAAGGCCAGGGGGACGGTGGCTACACCTTC
>TRBJ2-5|TRBD2|TRBV28|NA
CASSLWLAGETQYF
TGTGCCAGCAGTTTATGGCTAGCGGGAGAGACCCAGTACTTC
>TRBJ1-5|TRBD1|TRBV6-2/TRBV6-3|NA
CASRDRGYSNQPQHF
TGTGCCAGCAGGGACAGGGGCTATAGCAATCAGCCCCAGCATTTT
>TRBJ2-3|NA|TRBV2|many
CASSERTASTDTQYF
TGTGCCAGCAGTGAAAGGACAGCTTCCACAGATACGCAGTATTTT
>TRBJ1-1|NA|TRBV10-3|NA
CAISIQGGTEAFF
TGTGCCATCAGCATACAGGGAGGGACTGAAGCTTTCTTT
>TRBJ2-3|NA|TRBV28|many
CASSLGSNRVLGTDTQYF
TGTGCCAGCAGTCTCGGCTCTAACAGGGTGTTGGGCACAGATACGCAGTATTTT
>TRBJ2-3|NA|TRBV28|few
CASSSQAGSGDTQYF
TGTGCCAGCAGTTCCCAAGCCGGGAGTGGGGATACGCAGTATTTT
>TRBJ2-7|TRBD2|TRBV10-3|NA
CAMAGGPLDEQYF
TGTGCCATGGCGGGAGGGCCTTTGGACGAGCAGTACTTC
>TRBJ2-3|NA|TRBV5-1|few
CASSLLDSTDTQYF
TGCGCCAGCAGCTTACTGGACAGCACAGATACGCAGTATTTT
>TRBJ2-7|TRBD2|TRBV6-1|NA
CASSRGGAISYEQYF
TGTGCCAGCAGTCGGGGGGGGGCAATTTCCTACGAGCAGTACTTC
>TRBJ1-3|NA|TRBV7-8|NA
CASSLRQSPSGNTIYF
TGTGCCAGCAGCTTACGGCAGTCCCCCTCTGGAAACACCATATATTTT
>TRBJ1-5|NA|TRBV6-2/TRBV6-3|NA
CASSPHDRYQPQHF
TGTGCCAGCAGTCCCCATGACAGGTATCAGCCCCAGCATTTT
>TRBJ2-3|TRBD2|TRBV6-1|few
CASSDSGQSSTDTQYF
TGTGCCAGCAGCGATAGCGGGCAGAGTAGCACAGATACGCAGTATTTT
>TRBJ2-1|NA|TRBV7-9|few
CASSFNRNNEQFF
TGTGCCAGCAGCTTCAACCGCAACAATGAGCAGTTCTTC
>TRBJ2-5|NA|TRBV7-8|NA
CASRRGRGPHQETQYF
TGTGCCAGCAGACGAGGGCGGGGGCCGCACCAAGAGACCCAGTACTTC
>TRBJ2-1|NA|TRBV7-9|NA
CASSLEEGRHEQFF
TGTGCCAGCAGCTTAGAAGAAGGACGGCATGAGCAGTTCTTC
>TRBJ1-4|NA|TRBV2|few
CASRAGIGEKLFF
TGTGCCAGCAGAGCCGGGATCGGCGAAAAACTGTTTTTT
>TRBJ2-5|NA|TRBV20-1|few
CSAVGAGWWETQYF
TGCAGTGCTGTAGGGGCGGGGTGGTGGGAGACCCAGTACTTC
>TRBJ2-1|NA|TRBV7-9|few
CASSLVRGSSYNEQFF
TGTGCCAGCAGCTTAGTTCGTGGGAGCTCCTACAATGAGCAGTTCTTC
>TRBJ2-2|TRBD1|TRBV7-9|few
CASSHGTGRPGELFF
TGTGCCAGCAGCCACGGGACAGGGAGACCCGGGGAGCTGTTTTTT
>TRBJ1-1|NA|TRBV28|NA
CASNPLGWNTEAFF
TGTGCCAGCAACCCCCTGGGGTGGAACACTGAAGCTTTCTTT
>TRBJ1-1|NA|TRBV6-6|NA
CASSFAGRTEAFF
TGTGCCAGCAGTTTTGCAGGGCGCACTGAAGCTTTCTTT
>TRBJ2-2|NA|TRBV5-6|NA
CASSFDRGQATGELFF
TGTGCCAGCAGCTTCGACAGAGGCCAAGCCACCGGGGAGCTGTTTTTT
>TRBJ1-2|NA|TRBV25-1|NA
CASSVLGDYGYTF
TGTGCCAGCAGTGTTTTGGGAGACTATGGCTACACCTTC
>TRBJ2-3|TRBD2|TRBV11-2|few
CASSPWTSSTDTQYF
TGTGCCAGCAGCCCGTGGACTAGCTCCACAGATACGCAGTATTTT
>TRBJ1-5|NA|TRBV20-1|NA
CSARPGGGNQPQHF
TGCAGTGCCAGACCCGGGGGAGGCAATCAGCCCCAGCATTTT
>TRBJ2-7|NA|TRBV28|NA
CATGVRYEQYF
TGTGCCACCGGCGTTAGGTACGAGCAGTACTTC